The 5 T cell receptor beta chains listed next were all sequenced from one sample in a study of technical replicates of blood from several donors. Using immunoSEQ multiplex PCR, the repertoire was profiled, and TCRdb retains in-frame clones only, with some absent. The table has around 80,000 clones, about 96% seen once. The sequenced sample was T cells isolated from PBMCs. The receptors derive from a human donor in good health.

In its sample, this clone was seen a few times. This chain connects TRBV6-6 to TRBJ1-1; the match to TRBD1 covers 7 bases. Germline V gives CDR1 MNHNY, CDR2 SVGAGI (reference sequence). V lost 2 bases and J lost 7; bases outside the gene matches: 7. This CDR3 has 14 residues. The CDR3 loop is CASSYDRDLGEAFF. For the CDR3, the DNA is TGTGCCAGCAGTTACGACAGGGACCTCGGTGAAGCTTTCTTT.

V usage is TRBV6-5 and J usage is TRBJ1-1; 9 bases are a match to TRBD1. From germline, CDR1 is MNHEY and CDR2 SVGAGI. V was clipped by 8 bases and J by 4 bases; unmatched bases: 5. The CDR3 contains 13 residues. CDR3 amino acids: CASAQGAVTEAFF. The DNA for the CDR3 is TGTGCCAGCGCACAGGGGGCCGTCACTGAAGCTTTCTTT.

The chain joins TRBV9 to TRBJ2-3, with 9 bases aligning to TRBD1. The CDR3 is 15 amino acids. The V segment lost 2 bases and the J segment 1 base; nucleotides outside the gene matches: 2. Germline values: CDR1 SGDLS, CDR2 YYNGEE. CDR3 DNA: TGTGCCAGCAGCGTTAGGGACAGGGGCACAGATACGCAGTATTTT. Its protein is CASSVRDRGTDTQYF.

This chain links TRBV7-6 with TRBJ2-1; 12 bases fit TRBD2. The CDR3 loop spans 18 amino acids. Germline-derived CDR1 and CDR2 are SGHVS and FNYEAQ. V was pared by 5 bases and J by 5 bases, with 13 bases of the junction left unmatched. CDR3 sequence: CASSDPSGRARRNNEQFF. CDR3 bases: TGTGCCAGCAGCGATCCTAGCGGGAGGGCCCGTAGGAACAATGAGCAGTTCTTC. The variable domain in full, with the rest retrieved from reference TRBV7-6 and TRBJ2-1, is GAGVSQSPRYKVTKRGQDVALRCDPISGHVSLYWYRQALGQGPEFLTYFNYEAQQDKSGLPNDRFSAERPEGSISTLTIQRTEQRDSAMYRCASSDPSGRARRNNEQFFGPGTRLTVL.

V is TRBV7-9 and J is TRBJ2-7, with D unclear. Looked up from germline, CDR1 is SEHNR and CDR2 is FQNEAQ (reference sequence). V lost 1 base, J lost 3 bases, and 4 bases lay in between. The CDR3 loop spans 12 amino acids. The CDR3 sequence: CASSLVGYEQYF. CDR3 DNA: TGTGCCAGCAGCTTAGTCGGCTACGAGCAGTACTTC.